These 20 T cell receptor beta chains were sequenced from one sample in a study of shared clonotypes between healthy human individuals (dated by TCRdb to 2019 to 2021). Library prep was done by the immunoSEQ multiplex PCR assay. This immuneACCESS table, as held by TCRdb, lists in-frame sequences with V and J called but not all clones. Of the missing ones, under half trace to an unresolved V gene in checked studies; the others have no known cause. Recorded for this sample are some 2.1 million clones; 90% to 95% of them occurred a single time. The ten largest make up more than 1.5% of the sample. For the CD8 naive samples, CD45RO-negative cells were positively selected for CCR7, yielding a CD45RA+CCR7+ population from which TemRA cells were excluded. The sample taken for sequencing was naive CD8+ T cells from PBMCs. The cell subset or site tag for this specimen amounts to: CD45RA+CCR7+. These TCRs come from a man between 18 and 29 years old in good health. Some clones in this sample may be carry-over from other donors' samples.

The rearrangement uses TRBV11-1 and TRBJ2-6; no reliable D call. V was shortened by 7 bases and J by 1 base, with 8 bases between the two germline ends. The CDR3 is 14 amino acids. CDR1 and CDR2 from the germline V gene are SGHAT and FQDESV (reference sequence). In DNA form, the CDR3 reads TGTGCCAGCAACCAAGGGTCTGGGGCCAACGTCCTGACTTTC. Translated: CASNQGSGANVLTF.

The chain has TRBV5-4 and TRBJ2-2; 11 nucleotides line up with TRBD2. Germline V gene data show CDR1 as SGHNT and CDR2 as YYREEE (reference sequence). The CDR3 is made up of 17 amino acids. With V trimmed by 3 bases and J by 1 base, 5 bases remained unmatched. CDR3 DNA sequence: TGTGCCAGCAGCTCCGGGACTAGCGGAAAGAACACCGGGGAGCTGTTTTTT. Protein product: CASSSGTSGKNTGELFF.

The chain employs TRBV7-9 and TRBJ1-2; D ambiguous. The CDR3 loop spans 10 amino acids. The V end was cut by 2 bases, the J end by 6 bases, with 1 base between. The V gene's germline CDR1 is SEHNR and CDR2 FQNEAQ (reference sequence). The CDR3 bases are TGTGCCAGCAGCTTAAATGGCTACACCTTC. It encodes CASSLNGYTF.

This rearrangement joins TRBV29-1 to TRBJ1-2; perhaps TRBD1 as D (5 bases). V gave up 7 bases and J gave up 2 bases, with 14 bases separating them. CDR3 length: 13 amino acids. Per germline, CDR1 SQVTM and CDR2 ANQGSEA. In nucleotides, the CDR3 is TGCAGCGCTGAGGGAGGGGACAACTATGGCTACACCTTC. This translates into CSAEGGDNYGYTF.

The chain is built from TRBV4-1 and TRBJ2-3; TRBD2 aligns across 8 bases. The length of the CDR3 is 16 residues. The trim removed 1 base at V and 0 bases at J, leaving 3 bases unmatched. Germline CDR1 and CDR2: MGHRA and YSYEKL. CDR3 region: CASSQVPSGSTDTQYF. The CDR3, as DNA: TGCGCCAGCAGCCAAGTTCCTAGCGGGAGCACAGATACGCAGTATTTT.

The chain employs TRBV9 and TRBJ1-2, with D possibly matching TRBD1 (5 bases). Trimming stripped 3 bases from V and 3 bases from J, with 15 bases between. CDR3 length equals 15 residues. Germline V gene data show CDR1 as SGDLS and CDR2 as YYNGEE. The CDR3: CASSAFLGTHYGYTF. The CDR3 region has the DNA TGTGCCAGCAGCGCATTCCTCGGGACTCACTATGGCTACACCTTC.

This clone showed up just once. This sequence joins TRBV7-2 and TRBJ1-5; D gene ambiguous. V was shortened by 5 bases and J by 2 bases, with 16 bases between the two germline ends. Germline values: CDR1 SGHTA, CDR2 FQGNSA. The CDR3 contains 16 residues. CDR3 nucleotides: TGTGCCAGCAGCCATTTCTGGACCGGAGGCAATCAGCCCCAGCATTTT. It is translated as CASSHFWTGGNQPQHF.

The V gene is TRBV29-1, the J gene TRBJ1-2; D unclear. The CDR3 is 15 amino acids. Germline-derived CDR1 and CDR2 are SQVTM and ANQGSEA. V lost 6 bases and J 0 bases, leaving 17 bases between the germline ends. CDR3 in DNA: TGCAGCGTCCCTACGTATGGCAACGCTAACTATGGCTACACCTTC. Encoded protein: CSVPTYGNANYGYTF.

The chain combines TRBV27 with TRBJ2-3, with 11 bases aligning to TRBD1. This CDR3 is built from 15 residues. Trimming at V came to 3 bases and at J to 4 bases, leaving 3 bases not matched to a gene. Germline CDR1 and CDR2: MNHEY and SMNVEV (reference sequence). The CDR3 is CASSFEGQGADTQYF. CDR3 in DNA: TGTGCCAGCAGTTTTGAGGGACAGGGGGCAGATACGCAGTATTTT.

The chain uses TRBV7-9 and TRBJ2-7; possible D gene TRBD1, 5 bases. The germline V gene encodes CDR1 SEHNR and CDR2 FQNEAQ (reference sequence). CDR3 size: 14 residues. The V end lost 5 bases, the J end lost 1 base, and 12 bases lay between the germline ends. The CDR3 protein is CASSGDRESYEQYF. The CDR3 coding sequence is TGTGCCAGCAGCGGAGACAGAGAGTCCTACGAGCAGTACTTC.

This clone was seen a handful of times. The V and J genes are TRBV7-9 and TRBJ1-1; no reliable D call. The germline V gene encodes CDR1 SEHNR and CDR2 FQNEAQ (reference sequence). The CDR3 extends over 12 amino acids. Deletions cut 6 bases from V and 3 bases from J, with 8 bases between. The CDR3 coding sequence is TGTGCCAGCAGTTCGATATACACTGAAGCTTTCTTT. It specifies CASSSIYTEAFF.

This CDR3 reads CASSYYPQRANYGYTF. In DNA form, the CDR3 reads TGTGCCAGCAGTTACTACCCACAGAGAGCTAACTATGGCTACACCTTC. The chain links TRBV6-5 to TRBJ1-2; D gene ambiguous. Germline lookup yields CDR1 MNHEY and CDR2 SVGAGI. The V end was cut by 1 base, the J end by 0 bases, with 12 bases between. The CDR3 has 16 residues.

The chain is built from TRBV7-9 and TRBJ2-1; D is possibly TRBD2 (6 bases). Trimming pared 3 bases from V and 3 bases from J, leaving 15 bases between. Germline CDR1 SEHNR, CDR2 FQNEAQ (reference sequence). The CDR3 has 16 amino acids. CDR3 sequence: CASSLLLLTSYNEQFF. The CDR3 nucleotides are TGTGCCAGCAGCTTGTTGCTCCTGACTAGCTACAATGAGCAGTTCTTC.

This clone was found once. The V and J genes are TRBV2 and TRBJ2-7; D possibly corresponds to TRBD2 (6 bases). Trimming took off 7 bases at V and 3 bases at J, with 10 bases between the two ends. Germline values: CDR1 SNHLY, CDR2 FYNNEI. This CDR3 is 12 amino acids long. The CDR3 DNA reads as TGTGCCAGCATCAGGGACTTCTACGAGCAGTACTTC. Protein product: CASIRDFYEQYF. The full variable domain, completed using reference TRBV2 and TRBJ2-7, is EPEVTQTPSHQVTQMGQEVILRCVPISNHLYFYWYRQILGQKVEFLVSFYNNEISEKSEIFDDQFSVERPDGSNFTLKIRSTKLEDSAMYFCASIRDFYEQYFGPGTRLTVT.

The chain recombines TRBV6-1 with TRBJ1-2; D ambiguous. The CDR3 has 13 amino acids. Germline-derived CDR1 and CDR2 are MNHNS and SASEGT. V lost 5 bases and J lost 6, with 13 bases in between. CDR3 sequence: CASSRTGGDGYTF. The CDR3 DNA is TGTGCCAGCAGTAGGACCGGAGGTGATGGCTACACCTTC.

The chain carries TRBV4-1 and TRBJ2-3, with D tentatively TRBD2 (5 bases). Trimming removed 3 bases from V and 5 bases from J, with 18 bases in between. This CDR3 is built from 16 residues. Germline lookup yields CDR1 MGHRA and CDR2 YSYEKL. The CDR3 sequence is CASSQRSNTRVDTQYF. The CDR3 DNA sequence: TGCGCCAGCAGCCAGCGAAGCAATACTAGGGTAGATACGCAGTATTTT.

The V call is TRBV6-5, the J call TRBJ2-7, with a tentative D call TRBD1 (5 bases). Per the germline V gene, CDR1 is MNHEY and CDR2 is SVGAGI. The germline V and J ends were trimmed by 9 bases and 6 bases, with 15 bases remaining between them. This CDR3 contains 12 residues. Written as DNA, the CDR3 is TGTGCCAGTCGGCCCGTTGGGGCCGAGCAGTACTTC. This codes for CASRPVGAEQYF.

Only a few counts were recorded for this clone. The chain couples TRBV27 to TRBJ2-7, with D possibly being TRBD2 (5 bases). The CDR3 contains 13 residues. V dropped 6 bases and J dropped 0 bases, with 9 bases sitting between them. Per germline, CDR1 MNHEY and CDR2 SMNVEV (reference sequence). The CDR3 nucleotides are TGTGCCAGCAGAGGACGGGACTCCTACGAGCAGTACTTC. Its protein is CASRGRDSYEQYF.

A single count supports this clone. The CDR3 reads CASSYQPTDTQYF. The CDR3 nucleotides read TGTGCCAGCAGTTACCAGCCCACAGATACGCAGTATTTT. The chain carries TRBV6-5 and TRBJ2-3; D unclear. V was clipped by 2 bases and J by 2 bases, with 5 bases between them. The CDR3 is 13 residues long. Per the germline V gene, CDR1 is MNHEY and CDR2 is SVGAGI.

This chain uses TRBV27 with TRBJ2-3, with D unclear. Trimming pared 3 bases from V and 2 bases from J, leaving 15 bases between. CDR1 is MNHEY and CDR2 is SMNVEV in the germline V gene (reference sequence). The length of the CDR3 is 16 residues. This CDR3 reads CASSFQVPLDTDTQYF. As DNA, the CDR3 is TGTGCCAGCAGTTTCCAGGTCCCCCTTGACACAGATACGCAGTATTTT.